Below are 21 T cell receptor beta chains sequenced from a single sample in a study of T-cell reconstitution after alpha-beta-depleted transplantation in children. For TCRbeta, the library was prepared with unique molecular identifiers. TCRdb re-called the PCR reads through MiXCR, storing one row per CDR3 protein. Of around 670,000 distinct CDR3 sequences in the sample, under 15% are singletons; the top ten hold around 0.76%. The specimen comprised PBMCs, sampled before TCRalphabeta/CD19-depleted stem cell transplant. The source is a girl aged 2-9 years with congenital amegakaryocytic thrombocytopenia, due to receive a stem cell transplant.

This clonotype was seen a few times. The chain employs TRBV13 and TRBJ2-7; the match to TRBD2 covers 8 bases. The germline gives CDR1 PRHDT, CDR2 FYEKMQ (reference sequence). Unmatched junction bases numbered 9, after V lost 5 bases and J lost 6 bases. The CDR3 spans 14 residues. CDR3 sequence: CASSPPGLVFEQYF. DNA of the CDR3: TGTGCCAGCAGCCCCCCGGGACTAGTCTTCGAGCAGTACTTC.

This clonotype was picked up a small number of times. This chain links TRBV20-1 with TRBJ2-7; D not resolved. The CDR3 loop spans 12 amino acids. The V end lost 3 bases, the J end lost 5 bases, and 11 bases lay between the germline ends. The germline V gene has CDR1 DFQATT and CDR2 SNEGSKA (reference sequence). The CDR3 is CSASLGTDEQYF. The CDR3 bases are TGCAGTGCTAGTCTTGGTACGGACGAGCAGTACTTC.

This clonotype was observed at least ten times. The J gene is TRBJ1-2, the V gene TRBV5-1; D gene ambiguous. V lost 0 bases to trimming and J lost 2 bases, with 8 bases between them. This CDR3 region has 14 residues. CDR1 is SGHRS, CDR2 YFSETQ, per germline. CDR3 sequence reads: CASSLVPVNYGYTF. The DNA for the CDR3 is TGCGCCAGCAGCTTGGTGCCAGTCAACTATGGCTACACCTTC.

There are many counts of this clonotype. This rearrangement joins TRBV20-1 to TRBJ2-1; a weak D match, TRBD2 (6 bases). The CDR3 is made up of 16 amino acids. V dropped 0 bases and J dropped 0 bases, with 12 bases sitting between them. The germline gives CDR1 DFQATT, CDR2 SNEGSKA (reference sequence). This CDR3 reads CSARDVRAGSYNEQFF. The CDR3 DNA reads as TGCAGTGCTAGAGACGTCAGAGCGGGCTCCTACAATGAGCAGTTCTTC.

CDR3 residues: CASSLAVGLSGEQYF. The CDR3 DNA is TGCGCCAGCAGCTTGGCCGTCGGATTGAGCGGCGAGCAGTACTTC. V and J are TRBV5-1 and TRBJ2-7; maybe TRBD2 (5 bases). Germline CDR1 SGHRS, CDR2 YFSETQ. The CDR3 spans 15 residues. V was pared by 0 bases and J by 6 bases, with 16 bases between.

This clonotype was seen a handful of times. The rearrangement links TRBV12-5 to TRBJ2-3; 13 nucleotides align to TRBD2. V lost 5 bases, J lost 7 bases, and 6 bases stayed unmatched. This CDR3 region has 15 residues. Germline CDR1 is LGHNT and CDR2 is FRNRAP. CDR3 DNA: TGTGCTAGTGGTACACTAGCGGGAGGGCCATATACGCAGTATTTT. Translation gives CASGTLAGGPYTQYF.

On this clonotype itself: A much bigger clone sits one base away, suggesting this may be a read error. The V and J genes are TRBV12-3 or TRBV12-4 and TRBJ2-1; D is ambiguous. Trimming left V 3 bases short and J 12 bases short, with 12 bases between. There are 12 residues in the CDR3. The CDR3 nucleotides are TGTGCCAGCAGTTTCGTGTTTTTAGGGCAGTTCTTC. This gives the protein CASSFVFLGQFF.

This clonotype was observed a few times. The rearrangement uses TRBV20-1 and TRBJ2-6; D unclear. V was trimmed by 3 bases and J by 4 bases, leaving 7 bases between them. Germline V lookup: CDR1 DFQATT, CDR2 SNEGSKA (reference sequence). The CDR3 is made up of 13 amino acids. CDR3 sequence: CSARNPGANVLTF. The DNA for the CDR3 is TGCAGTGCTAGGAATCCAGGGGCCAACGTCCTGACTTTC.

This clonotype was detected many times. The V call is TRBV5-1, the J call TRBJ2-1; 7 bases match TRBD1. This CDR3 contains 17 residues. Per germline, CDR1 SGHRS and CDR2 YFSETQ. The V segment lost 3 bases and the J segment 0 bases; nucleotides outside the gene matches: 9. The CDR3 DNA reads TGCGCCAGCAGCTCCGGACAGGTTGGGAGCTCCTACAATGAGCAGTTCTTC. Translated, it gives CASSSGQVGSSYNEQFF. Filled out from reference TRBV5-1 and TRBJ2-1, the complete variable domain reads KAGVTQTPRYLIKTRGQQVTLSCSPISGHRSVSWYQQTPGQGLQFLFEYFSETQRNKGNFPGRFSGRQFSNSRSEMNVSTLELGDSALYLCASSSGQVGSSYNEQFFGPGTRLTVL.

This chain links TRBV6-2 or TRBV6-3 with TRBJ2-1; the match to TRBD2 covers 15 bases. CDR1 is MNHEY and CDR2 is SVGEGT in the germline V gene. The J segment lost 9 bases and the V segment lost 0 bases, leaving 0 bases of the junction unmatched. The CDR3 runs 15 residues. CDR3 residues: CASSYSGLAGGEQFF. The CDR3, as DNA: TGTGCCAGCAGTTACTCGGGACTAGCGGGAGGTGAGCAGTTCTTC.

This clonotype was seen at least ten times. The chain recombines TRBV20-1 with TRBJ2-2; D is perhaps TRBD2 (5 bases). CDR3 length equals 18 residues. In germline, CDR1 is DFQATT, CDR2 SNEGSKA (reference sequence). Trimming shortened V by 0 bases and J by 5 bases, and 22 bases separated the two germline ends. The CDR3 sequence is CSARDEREWTPDTGELFF. CDR3 DNA: TGCAGTGCTAGAGATGAGAGGGAATGGACTCCTGATACCGGGGAGCTGTTTTTT.

This clonotype was detected only a few times. The chain uses TRBV29-1 and TRBJ1-2, with 8 bases aligning to TRBD1. J lost 3 bases, V lost 3 bases, and 9 bases had no gene match. Germline CDR1 SQVTM, CDR2 ANQGSEA. This CDR3 contains 15 residues. The chain's CDR3 is CSVDTWAGGDYGYTF. Here the CDR3 DNA reads TGCAGCGTTGATACGTGGGCAGGGGGCGACTATGGCTACACCTTC. The full variable domain, with the rest looked up from reference TRBV29-1 and TRBJ1-2, is SAVISQKPSRDICQRGTSLTIQCQVDSQVTMMFWYRQQPGQSLTLIATANQGSEATYESGFVIDKFPISRPNLTFSTLTVSNMSPEDSSIYLCSVDTWAGGDYGYTFGSGTRLTVV.

This clonotype was detected many times. The chain couples TRBV10-3 to TRBJ1-2; 7 positions agree with TRBD1. The CDR3 is 14 amino acids. The V and J ends lost 2 bases and 4 bases, in that order; junction bases with no gene match: 4. CDR1 and CDR2 from the germline V gene are ENHRY and SYGVKD. This chain's CDR3 is CAISEDRVSYGYTF. CDR3 in DNA: TGTGCCATCAGTGAGGACAGGGTTTCCTATGGCTACACCTTC.

The rearrangement uses TRBV7-9 and TRBJ2-2, with TRBD1 matching over 9 bases. CDR1 SEHNR and CDR2 FQNEAQ come from the germline V gene (reference sequence). With 6 bases clipped from V and 1 base from J, the junction kept 9 bases outside the gene matches. The CDR3 consists of 17 residues. CDR3 in DNA: TGTGCCAGCAGAGAAAAACCGGGACAGGGGAACACCGGGGAGCTGTTTTTT. Its translation is CASREKPGQGNTGELFF.

This clonotype was counted only a few times. The DNA for the CDR3 is TGTGCCAGCAGTTTACTTGTTTTACAGGGGGCTGAAGCTTTCTTT. Its translation is CASSLLVLQGAEAFF. This chain uses TRBV12-3 or TRBV12-4 with TRBJ1-1, with TRBD1 identical over 8 bases. The CDR3 has 15 amino acids. J gave up 6 bases and V 2 bases, and 8 bases lay outside the gene matches.

In its sample, this clonotype was seen many times. The chain combines TRBV20-1 with TRBJ2-7, with a possible D match to TRBD2 (5 bases). CDR1 DFQATT and CDR2 SNEGSKA come from the germline V gene (reference sequence). V lost 3 bases and J lost 6, with 9 bases in between. CDR3 length: 11 residues. This CDR3 reads CSASEGFEQYF. CDR3 in DNA: TGCAGTGCTAGCGAGGGTTTCGAGCAGTACTTC.

This clonotype was seen repeatedly, ten times or more. The chain links TRBV15 to TRBJ2-5, with D unclear. The V gene lost 5 bases and the J gene lost 2 bases, with 6 bases spanning the gap. The CDR3 loop spans 12 amino acids. The germline CDR1 and CDR2 sequences are LNHNV and YYDKDF (reference sequence). CDR3 sequence: CATSARQETQYF. Here the CDR3 DNA reads TGTGCCACCAGCGCCAGACAAGAGACCCAGTACTTC.

This clonotype was seen repeatedly, ten times or more. The chain uses TRBV12-3 or TRBV12-4 and TRBJ1-3; 7 bases fit TRBD1. V shed 6 bases, J shed 3 bases, and the junction held 5 bases outside the gene matches. The CDR3 is 14 residues long. The DNA of the CDR3 is TGTGCCAGCAGAATTACAGGGGATGGAAACACCATATATTTT. Protein product: CASRITGDGNTIYF.

This clonotype has a handful of counts. This chain links TRBV7-2 with TRBJ2-3; D unresolved. Trimming left V 4 bases short and J 2 bases short, with 19 bases between. CDR3 length equals 17 residues. Germline assignment: CDR1 SGHTA and CDR2 FQGNSA. The CDR3 nucleotides read TGTGCCAGCAGCTCAAACCCGGGTGGCGCCTACACAGATACGCAGTATTTT. This translates into CASSSNPGGAYTDTQYF.

The chain has TRBV7-3 and TRBJ2-2; D call uncertain. The CDR3 is 18 amino acids. Germline lookup yields CDR1 SGHTA and CDR2 FQGTGA. Trimming removed 5 bases at V and 1 base at J, with 20 bases between. In DNA, the CDR3 is TGTGCCAGCAGCCCCTTAAATAGGGATCCAAAGAACACCGGGGAGCTGTTTTTT. This codes for CASSPLNRDPKNTGELFF.

This clonotype was seen only a few times. The chain has TRBV12-3 or TRBV12-4 and TRBJ2-7; D possibly corresponds to TRBD1 (6 bases). V lost 7 bases and J lost 0, with 16 bases in between. The CDR3 is 15 amino acids. The CDR3 loop is CASNKQGPSSYEQYF. CDR3 DNA: TGTGCCAGCAACAAACAGGGTCCTAGCTCCTACGAGCAGTACTTC.